The 9 T cell receptor beta chains listed next were all sequenced from one sample in a study of blood T cell repertoires in COVID-19. Generated by immunoSEQ multiplex PCR, the TCRdb table keeps only in-frame clones and is missing some. Of 95,000 to 100,000 clones detected, more than 70% appear once; the ten largest clones hold around a tenth. Sequenced input: peripheral blood. Source of these receptors: a woman in her 30s with acute or convalescent COVID-19.

The V gene is TRBV2, the J gene TRBJ2-3; D is uncertain. Per the germline V gene, CDR1 is SNHLY and CDR2 is FYNNEI. This CDR3 has 12 residues. The ends were cut back, 6 bases at V and 6 bases at J, with 10 bases in the middle. CDR3 DNA sequence: TGTGCCAGCAGCCACTACGGGGATACGCAGTATTTT. Amino acids: CASSHYGDTQYF.

This rearrangement joins TRBV2 to TRBJ1-1, with 7 positions matching TRBD1. The CDR3 consists of 14 residues. Looked up from germline, CDR1 is SNHLY and CDR2 is FYNNEI. Losses at the gene ends were 5 bases for V and 0 bases for J; bases not matched to a gene: 3. The CDR3 loop is CASSRDSLNTEAFF. DNA of the CDR3: TGTGCCAGCAGTCGGGACAGCCTGAACACTGAAGCTTTCTTT. Using reference TRBV2 and TRBJ1-1 for the parts outside the CDR3, the full variable domain is EPEVTQTPSHQVTQMGQEVILRCVPISNHLYFYWYRQILGQKVEFLVSFYNNEISEKSEIFDDQFSVERPDGSNFTLKIRSTKLEDSAMYFCASSRDSLNTEAFFGQGTRLTVV.

The chain joins TRBV11-3 to TRBJ2-7, with 8 bases lining up with TRBD2. J gave up 6 bases and V 3 bases, and 7 bases lay outside the gene matches. The length of the CDR3 is 14 residues. Looked up from germline, CDR1 is SGHNT and CDR2 is YENEEA. Here the CDR3 reads CASSLSGGSGEQYF. The CDR3 region has the DNA TGTGCCAGCAGCTTGAGCGGGGGATCGGGCGAGCAGTACTTC.

This clone has more than one count but fewer than ten. J is TRBJ2-1 and V is TRBV15, with 12 bases that match TRBD2. The CDR3 has 17 amino acids. V dropped 1 base and J dropped 5; count of bases not matched to a gene: 6. CDR1 and CDR2 from the germline V gene are LNHNV and YYDKDF (reference sequence). The CDR3 DNA follows: TGTGCCACCAGCAGAGGCTCACTAGCGGGGGGAGACAATGAGCAGTTCTTC. It yields the protein CATSRGSLAGGDNEQFF.

CDR3 amino acids: CASSSRLQGMTPLHF. DNA for the CDR3: TGTGCCAGCAGTTCAAGGTTGCAGGGAATGACACCCCTCCACTTT. The chain employs TRBV28 and TRBJ1-6, with TRBD1 as a possible D gene (5 bases). CDR3 length: 15 residues. From germline, CDR1 is MDHEN and CDR2 SYDVKM. The germline V and J ends were trimmed by 4 bases and 11 bases, with 18 bases remaining between them.

The chain employs TRBV19 and TRBJ2-3; 11 bases map to TRBD2. CDR3 length: 19 residues. Trimming removed 2 bases from V and 0 bases from J; junction bases left unmatched: 10. Germline V gene sequence: CDR1 LNHDA, CDR2 SQIVND (reference sequence). This CDR3 reads CASSILPRLAGTSTDTQYF. As DNA, the CDR3 is TGTGCCAGTAGTATACTCCCCCGACTAGCGGGGACTAGCACAGATACGCAGTATTTT.

The CDR3 DNA is TGTGCCAGCAGTCTCAGGGCAGGGGATGGCTACACCTTC. It specifies CASSLRAGDGYTF. The V and J genes are TRBV6-5 and TRBJ1-2, with D maybe TRBD1 (6 bases). CDR1 and CDR2 (germline): MNHEY, SVGAGI. This CDR3 contains 13 residues. Trimming pared 5 bases from V and 6 bases from J, leaving 13 bases between.

The V call is TRBV7-3, the J call TRBJ2-1; 12 nucleotides line up with TRBD2. V was clipped by 5 bases and J by 5 bases; unmatched bases: 7. The germline gives CDR1 SGHTA, CDR2 FQGTGA. The CDR3 totals 16 residues. CDR3: CASSPWTSGENNEQFF. The CDR3 nucleotides are TGTGCCAGCAGCCCCTGGACTAGCGGGGAGAACAATGAGCAGTTCTTC. The full variable domain, its missing parts supplied by reference TRBV7-3 and TRBJ2-1, is GAGVSQTPSNKVTEKGKYVELRCDPISGHTALYWYRQSLGQGPEFLIYFQGTGAADDSGLPNDRFFAVRPEGSVSTLKIQRTERGDSAVYLCASSPWTSGENNEQFFGPGTRLTVL.

This clone appeared a few times. The chain links TRBV14 to TRBJ2-2, with D unresolved. Germline CDR1 reads SGHDN; CDR2 reads FVKESK. The CDR3 spans 12 residues. The germline V and J ends were trimmed by 3 bases and 7 bases, with 6 bases remaining between them. CDR3 nucleotides: TGTGCCAGCAGCCATGACAACGGGGAGCTGTTTTTT. As protein: CASSHDNGELFF.